The 23 T cell receptor beta chains listed next were all sequenced from one sample in a study of beta chain features in type 1 diabetes (dated by TCRdb to the late 2010s). Library generation was performed with the immunoSEQ multiplex PCR assay. The entire isolated RNA was reverse transcribed using the High Capacity cDNA Reverse Transcription Kit, and thus expressed TCRB transcripts were sequenced. TCRdb took this table from immuneACCESS and kept in-frame rearrangements with V and J called. Such tables lack part of the clones; where checked against another copy, unresolved V genes explain under half of the gap, and the rest is unexplained. This sample lists 900,000 or so clones; under 20% were detected once. In total, the top ten clones hold around 0.02% of the sample. Material for sequencing was naive CD4+ T cells from blood. The label giving this sample's cell subset or site can be read as: true naive CD4+ T cells. These receptors all stem from a woman aged 18 to 35 in good health.

This clone showed up just a few times. The rearrangement links TRBV28 to TRBJ2-1, with D possibly TRBD2 on 6 matching bases. The V end lost 2 bases, the J end lost 0 bases, and 11 bases lay between the germline ends. Germline values: CDR1 MDHEN, CDR2 SYDVKM. The CDR3 runs 16 residues. The CDR3, as DNA: TGTGCCAGCAGTTTACTCCCCGGGGGCTCCTACAATGAGCAGTTCTTC. Residues: CASSLLPGGSYNEQFF.

The rearrangement links TRBV28 to TRBJ2-1; D might be TRBD2 (7 bases). CDR3 length: 15 amino acids. V gave up 2 bases and J gave up 1 base, with 9 bases separating them. Germline V gene lookup returns CDR1 MDHEN and CDR2 SYDVKM. The chain's CDR3 is CASSLGGASYNEQFF. DNA for the CDR3: TGTGCCAGCAGTTTAGGGGGGGCATCCTACAATGAGCAGTTCTTC. Using reference TRBV28 and TRBJ2-1 for the parts outside the CDR3, the full variable domain is DVKVTQSSRYLVKRTGEKVFLECVQDMDHENMFWYRQDPGLGLRLIYFSYDVKMKEKGDIPEGYSVSREKKERFSLILESASTNQTSMYLCASSLGGASYNEQFFGPGTRLTVL.

This clone was counted a few times. This sequence joins TRBV5-4 and TRBJ2-7, with D perhaps TRBD2 (6 bases). V lost 4 bases and J 5 bases, leaving 13 bases between the germline ends. The length of the CDR3 is 13 residues. Germline CDR1 is SGHNT and CDR2 is YYREEE (reference sequence). The CDR3 nucleotides read TGTGCCAGCAGCCTCCAAGGCGGGGACGAGCAGTACTTC. Its protein product is CASSLQGGDEQYF.

A word on this clone: At one boundary the junction diverges from the germline segment, which might be a read error. The chain is built from TRBV27 and TRBJ1-5; D not certain. The CDR3 consists of 14 residues. From germline, CDR1 is MNHEY and CDR2 SMNVEV (reference sequence). The CDR3 is CTSSLEGRNQPQHF. CDR3 coding DNA: TGTACCAGCAGTTTAGAGGGTAGGAATCAGCCCCAGCATTTT.

This chain links TRBV7-9 with TRBJ2-5; D may be TRBD2 (5 bases). CDR3 length: 15 residues. Germline V gene data show CDR1 as SEHNR and CDR2 as FQNEAQ (reference sequence). V gave up 1 base and J gave up 4 bases, with 13 bases separating them. CDR3 residues: CASSLVRSRGETQYF. The CDR3 nucleotides read TGTGCCAGCAGCTTAGTTCGGTCCCGGGGAGAGACCCAGTACTTC.

This clone showed up just a few times. The chain combines TRBV7-3 with TRBJ1-1; 8 bases agree with TRBD1. Germline V lookup: CDR1 SGHTA, CDR2 FQGTGA. Germline trimming cut 2 bases from V and 2 bases from J; bases unmatched to any gene: 10. The CDR3 loop spans 17 amino acids. CDR3 nucleotides: TGTGCCAGCAGCTTATACCCCCCCGGGACAGGAAACACTGAAGCTTTCTTT. Protein: CASSLYPPGTGNTEAFF.

This clone was found a few times. This chain uses TRBV4-2 with TRBJ2-1; 7 nucleotides agree with TRBD2. Germline assignment: CDR1 LGHNA and CDR2 YNFKEQ. V gave up 3 bases and J gave up 5 bases; unmatched junction bases: 10. The CDR3 is 16 residues long. The CDR3 here is CASSHTPGLSDNEQFF. The CDR3 bases are TGTGCCAGCAGCCATACCCCGGGACTAAGCGACAATGAGCAGTTCTTC.

This clone has just a few counts. The chain has TRBV13 and TRBJ1-5; D is undetermined. CDR1 and CDR2 from the germline V gene are PRHDT and FYEKMQ (reference sequence). The CDR3 has 15 residues. Trimming took off 0 bases at V and 4 bases at J, with 10 bases between the two ends. This CDR3 reads CASSLGPAPNQPQHF. As DNA, the CDR3 is TGTGCCAGCAGCTTAGGGCCGGCTCCGAATCAGCCCCAGCATTTT. The variable domain in full, completed from reference TRBV13 and TRBJ1-5, reads AAGVIQSPRHLIKEKRETATLKCYPIPRHDTVYWYQQGPGQDPQFLISFYEKMQSDKGSIPDRFSAQQFSDYHSELNMSSLELGDSALYFCASSLGPAPNQPQHFGDGTRLSIL.

This clone occurred a few times. The CDR3 coding sequence is TGCAGCGTTGTTCCCTTCTTTAGCGGGGACCAAGAGACCCAGTACTTC. It is translated as CSVVPFFSGDQETQYF. The chain links TRBV29-1 to TRBJ2-5; 8 nucleotides line up with TRBD2. Germline V gene sequence: CDR1 SQVTM, CDR2 ANQGSEA. The CDR3 sequence is 16 residues long. Trimming removed 4 bases from V and 0 bases from J; junction bases left unmatched: 10.

The table lists this clone with a few counts. V usage is TRBV10-3 and J usage is TRBJ2-5, with 10 bases aligning to TRBD2. Germline V gene lookup returns CDR1 ENHRY and CDR2 SYGVKD. This CDR3 comprises 14 residues. Trimming took 4 bases from V and 5 from J; bases not matched to a gene: 4. In nucleotides, the CDR3 is TGTGCCATCAGTGTAGCGGGAGGAGGGGAGACCCAGTACTTC. This codes for CAISVAGGGETQYF.

This clone was detected a few times. The chain uses TRBV28 and TRBJ1-2; 10 bases agree with TRBD1. Losses at the gene ends were 2 bases for V and 0 bases for J; bases not matched to a gene: 9. The germline gives CDR1 MDHEN, CDR2 SYDVKM. This CDR3 region has 18 residues. The CDR3 reads CASSLLGQGLPTNYGYTF. The CDR3 DNA follows: TGTGCCAGCAGTTTACTGGGACAGGGGCTACCTACTAACTATGGCTACACCTTC.

CDR3 bases: TGTGCCAGTTCCGGTTGGGGTACGCAGTATTTT. Encoded protein: CASSGWGTQYF. The chain carries TRBV19 and TRBJ2-3; D unresolved. This CDR3 has 11 amino acids. Trimming shortened V by 8 bases and J by 8 bases, and 11 bases separated the two germline ends. The germline V gene encodes CDR1 LNHDA and CDR2 SQIVND (reference sequence).

The sample holds a few counts of this clone. The CDR3 nucleotides read TGTGCCAGTTACAAGCCGGACGGTTACGAGCAGTACTTC. Translated, it gives CASYKPDGYEQYF. The genes are TRBV28 and TRBJ2-7; D not resolved. There are 13 residues in the CDR3. V was trimmed by 9 bases and J by 4 bases, leaving 16 bases between them. Looked up from germline, CDR1 is MDHEN and CDR2 is SYDVKM.

On this clone: Other DNA sequences in the sample encode the same CDR3. The chain is built from TRBV29-1 and TRBJ1-1; D is possibly TRBD1 (5 bases). The germline V and J ends were trimmed by 4 bases and 3 bases, with 6 bases remaining between them. The CDR3 contains 11 residues. Germline CDR1 reads SQVTM; CDR2 reads ANQGSEA. The CDR3, as DNA: TGCAGCGTTGGGGGGTACACTGAAGCTTTCTTT. The encoded protein is CSVGGYTEAFF.

This chain uses TRBV19 with TRBJ2-2, with D hard to call. Looked up from germline, CDR1 is LNHDA and CDR2 is SQIVND (reference sequence). The CDR3 consists of 10 residues. The V end was cut by 8 bases, the J end by 7 bases, with 5 bases between. CDR3 region: CASGYGELFF. DNA of the CDR3: TGTGCCAGTGGCTACGGGGAGCTGTTTTTT.

This clone was counted only a few times. The chain is built from TRBV5-1 and TRBJ2-7, with TRBD2 matching over 10 bases. Trimming removed 1 base from V and 7 bases from J; junction bases left unmatched: 5. The CDR3 sequence is 14 residues long. In germline, CDR1 is SGHRS, CDR2 YFSETQ. The chain's CDR3 is CASSLSSGSREQYF. The CDR3 DNA follows: TGCGCCAGCAGCTTGTCTAGCGGGAGTCGGGAGCAGTACTTC.

This clone turned up a few times. V is TRBV9 and J is TRBJ2-3; TRBD2 matches 7 bases. CDR3 length: 15 residues. CDR1 is SGDLS and CDR2 is YYNGEE in the germline V gene. Trimming removed 4 bases from V and 0 bases from J; junction bases left unmatched: 5. CDR3 nucleotides: TGTGCCAGCAGCCCTTCTAGCGGAAGCACAGATACGCAGTATTTT. Translation: CASSPSSGSTDTQYF.

The chain employs TRBV7-9 and TRBJ2-1; D possibly corresponds to TRBD2 (6 bases). Germline V gene lookup returns CDR1 SEHNR and CDR2 FQNEAQ (reference sequence). The CDR3 totals 13 residues. V gave up 7 bases and J gave up 6 bases, with 13 bases separating them. The CDR3 spells CASTPEGLNEQFF. The CDR3 nucleotides read TGTGCCAGCACCCCGGAGGGGCTCAATGAGCAGTTCTTC.

The genes are TRBV9 and TRBJ2-5, with 12 nucleotides matching TRBD2. The CDR3 is 15 residues long. Germline-derived CDR1 and CDR2 are SGDLS and YYNGEE. Losses at the gene ends were 4 bases for V and 5 bases for J; bases not matched to a gene: 6. CDR3 protein: CASSPSGRAGETQYF. As DNA, the CDR3 is TGTGCCAGCAGCCCTAGCGGGAGGGCCGGGGAGACCCAGTACTTC.

This clone was seen a handful of times. The chain combines TRBV5-1 with TRBJ2-7, with D perhaps matching TRBD2 (6 bases). The V end was cut by 2 bases, the J end by 4 bases, with 22 bases between. CDR1 and CDR2 from the germline V gene are SGHRS and YFSETQ. The CDR3 extends over 17 amino acids. CDR3 bases: TGCGCCAGCAGCTTCTCCTCCGGGACTGCTAACGCTTACGAGCAGTACTTC. The encoded protein is CASSFSSGTANAYEQYF.

The chain's CDR3 is CASSRHGRDYGYTF. The CDR3 nucleotides are TGTGCCAGCAGTCGTCATGGTCGTGACTATGGCTACACCTTC. The V gene is TRBV27, the J gene TRBJ1-2; no reliable D call. The CDR3 length is 14 residues. The germline V gene has CDR1 MNHEY and CDR2 SMNVEV (reference sequence). The V gene lost 5 bases and the J gene lost 3 bases, with 13 bases spanning the gap.

This clone has just a few counts. V usage is TRBV5-4 and J usage is TRBJ2-1; D is perhaps TRBD1 or TRBD2 (5 bases each). The CDR3 runs 15 residues. Trimming took off 4 bases at V and 5 bases at J, with 16 bases between the two ends. Germline V gives CDR1 SGHNT, CDR2 YYREEE (reference sequence). In DNA form, the CDR3 reads TGTGCCAGCAGCCCCCCCGGGACCCTCAACAATGAGCAGTTCTTC. Encoded protein: CASSPPGTLNNEQFF. The variable domain in full, with the rest retrieved from reference TRBV5-4 and TRBJ2-1, is ETGVTQSPTHLIKTRGQQVTLRCSSQSGHNTVSWYQQALGQGPQFIFQYYREEENGRGNFPPRFSGLQFPNYSSELNVNALELDDSALYLCASSPPGTLNNEQFFGPGTRLTVL.

The chain is built from TRBV7-9 and TRBJ2-3; possibly TRBD1 for D (6 bases). The CDR3 runs to 15 residues. The V end lost 2 bases, the J end lost 2 bases, and 11 bases lay between the germline ends. From germline, CDR1 is SEHNR and CDR2 FQNEAQ (reference sequence). Written as DNA, the CDR3 is TGTGCCAGCAGCTTATTCGGACAGAACACAGATACGCAGTATTTT. Protein sequence: CASSLFGQNTDTQYF. The whole variable domain, filled in from reference TRBV7-9 and TRBJ2-3, reads DTGVSQNPRHKITKRGQNVTFRCDPISEHNRLYWYRQTLGQGPEFLTYFQNEAQLEKSRLLSDRFSAERPKGSFSTLEIQRTEQGDSAMYLCASSLFGQNTDTQYFGPGTRLTVL.